Below, one TCR beta chain is given with its context. This clone has a single count. Its antigen has not been determined. Per-nucleotide qualities are absent, and no much larger clonotype sits a single base away. This entry comes from a study of blood T cell repertoires in COVID-19 (dated by TCRdb to the early 2020s). Broadly, across the study: Samples covering the acute and convalescent phases of COVID-19 were provided by collaborators in the United States, Italy and Spain. Where HLA class I and class II types were available, the types were taken from metadata supplied by the sample provider, not from assay-based typing. Samples came from the ongoing ImmuneRACE study (first 160 participants) plus 1,254 subjects from 6 global collaborators. The repertoires were released in a freely available public database intended as a resource for research on the immune response to SARS-CoV-2. Deeply sampled blood TCRbeta repertoires from subjects exposed to, actively infected with, or recovered from COVID-19 were included in the dataset. The material from the prospective study consisted of cDNA or gDNA derived from T cells, B-cell-depleted T cells, or PBMCs. Sample metadata almost always included a de-identified subject ID, COVID-19 status, age in years and sex.

The immunoSEQ Assay, a bias-controlled multiplex PCR, was used to amplify TCRbeta CDR3 regions from genomic DNA. In the source study's methods: Nucleated cell counts per sample were estimated from amplification of reference gene primers within the assay. Sequence reads were collapsed and filtered to measure the absolute abundance of every unique TCRbeta CDR3 rearrangement. Productive Simpson clonality was computed per sample as the square root of Simpson's diversity index over productive rearrangements. Not all clones reach the TCRdb copy of this immuneACCESS table, which keeps in-frame sequences only. Checked studies attribute under half of the gap to unresolved V genes and leave the rest unexplained. That table supplies the V and J calls and clone size; D and trimming were determined from the DNA. Present in this sample are 250,000 to 350,000 clones, around 84% of which were seen just once. Of the sample, over 1.3% is held by the ten largest clones.

In Seattle, one collaborating source enrolled patients while the infection was active and tracked those patients longitudinally over the course of disease. Each collaborating institution followed its own protocols to collect whole blood in K2EDTA tubes. For TCRbeta analysis, collaborator samples were shipped as frozen whole blood, as isolated PBMCs, or as DNA extracted from either sample type. The full study reports these points: How much clinical and demographic metadata was included differed by source and by participant, and the metadata was provided uncurated.

Sequenced: peripheral blood. This receptor was taken from a human donor with COVID-19, enrolled during active disease. The donor label of this sample is uncertain.

DNA sequence: TGCAGCGTTGAAGAAGTAGGGGGGACAGGGACCTACGAGCAGTACTTC. Its protein reads: CSVEEVGGTGTYEQYF. The sequence is built from TRBV29-1 and TRBJ2-7; TRBD1 lines up with 9 middle nucleotides. The CDR3 runs 16 residues from the cysteine to the phenylalanine. Only the CDR3 DNA is retained, 48 bases long and in frame from the first base. V is pruned by 0 bases and J by 2 bases, leaving 8 bases of the junction without a gene match. The germline V gene specifies SQVTM as CDR1 and ANQGSEA as CDR2.